The rows below give T cell receptor beta chains drawn from one sample of a study of cytomegalovirus exposure and HLA in healthy donors. TCRdb's table, derived via immunoSEQ multiplex PCR, lists solely in-frame clones and lacks some. The sample has some 210,000 clones, around nine tenths seen once; the top ten hold more than 1.5%. Sequenced material: PBMCs. These receptors were taken from a woman aged 18-29 years in good health and CMV-seropositive. Both conserved end residues are part of each CDR3. The D gene is left open where the match is weak. Some rows have no size entry. The others give once, few or many, or a class for an expanded clone.

TRBJ2-7 | - | TRBD2 | TRBV12-5 | CASLKIAGDEQYF | TGTGCTAGCTTGAAGATAGCGGGAGACGAGCAGTACTTC
TRBJ2-7 | few | TRBD2 | TRBV6-5 | CASSYTSGSYEQYF | TGTGCCAGCAGTTACACTAGCGGCTCCTACGAGCAGTACTTC
TRBJ1-1 | - | - | TRBV29-1 | CSVGLLDTEAFF | TGCAGCGTTGGGTTGTTAGACACTGAAGCTTTCTTT
TRBJ1-1 | - | - | TRBV11-2 | CASSLGGRAFF | TGTGCCAGCAGCTTAGGCGGGAGGGCTTTCTTT
TRBJ1-1 | - | TRBD1 | TRBV25-1 | CASSERQETGGYTEAFF | TGTGCCAGCAGTGAAAGGCAAGAAACAGGGGGTTACACTGAAGCTTTCTTT
TRBJ2-7 | - | TRBD2 | TRBV6-5 | CASSYTGLASSYEQYF | TGTGCCAGCAGTTACACCGGACTAGCATCTTCCTACGAGCAGTACTTC
TRBJ2-3 | - | TRBD1 | TRBV5-6 | CASSKAGTGLYTDTQYF | TGTGCCAGCAGCAAAGCCGGGACAGGGTTATACACAGATACGCAGTATTTT
TRBJ1-2 | - | - | TRBV5-5 | CASSLGPRGGGGYTF | TGTGCCAGCAGCTTGGGACCCCGGGGAGGGGGTGGCTACACCTTC
TRBJ2-7 | - | - | TRBV10-1 | CASSESRKYGQYYEQYF | TGCGCCAGCAGTGAGTCGAGAAAGTATGGACAGTACTACGAGCAGTACTTC
TRBJ2-1 | - | TRBD2 | TRBV5-4 | CASSAGLADYNEQFF | TGTGCCAGCAGCGCTGGACTAGCGGACTACAATGAGCAGTTCTTC
TRBJ1-4 | - | - | TRBV5-1 | CASSPDSSNEKLFF | TGCGCCAGCAGCCCGGACAGTAGCAATGAAAAACTGTTTTTT
TRBJ2-3 | - | - | TRBV30 | CAWSALDLASFTDTQYF | TGTGCCTGGAGTGCCCTTGATCTAGCGTCCTTCACAGATACGCAGTATTTT
TRBJ2-1 | - | TRBD2 | TRBV5-1 | CASSLRAGGFWNEQFF | TGCGCCAGCAGCTTGAGGGCGGGAGGTTTTTGGAATGAGCAGTTCTTC
TRBJ1-1 | - | TRBD1 | TRBV6-6 | CASILTGGNTEAFF | TGTGCCAGCATTTTAACAGGGGGGAACACTGAAGCTTTCTTT
TRBJ2-2 | - | - | TRBV27 | CASSFLEIRTTNTGELFF | TGTGCCAGCAGTTTTCTCGAAATAAGGACAACGAACACCGGGGAGCTGTTTTTT
TRBJ1-1 | - | - | TRBV7-8 | CASSLVAGNTEAFF | TGTGCCAGCAGCTTAGTGGCAGGGAACACTGAAGCTTTCTTT
TRBJ1-1 | - | TRBD1 | TRBV7-9 | CASSVARGQNTEAFF | TGTGCCAGCAGCGTAGCAAGGGGGCAGAACACTGAAGCTTTCTTT
TRBJ2-4 | - | - | TRBV4-1 | CASSQASIAKNIQYF | TGCGCCAGCAGCCAAGCCTCTATAGCCAAAAACATTCAGTACTTC
TRBJ1-2 | - | TRBD1 | TRBV5-1 | CASSAWVSTGGMSYGYTF | TGCGCCAGCAGTGCTTGGGTCTCTACAGGGGGGATGAGCTATGGCTACACCTTC
TRBJ1-1 | - | TRBD1 | TRBV27 | CASSLLDRDTEAFF | TGTGCCAGCAGTTTACTAGACAGGGACACTGAAGCTTTCTTT
TRBJ2-1 | - | - | TRBV15 | CATSRELSGVGYNEQFF | TGTGCCACCAGCAGAGAACTTTCGGGAGTGGGTTACAATGAGCAGTTCTTC
TRBJ2-2 | - | TRBD2 | TRBV27 | CASSLWASGVEPGELFF | TGTGCCAGCAGTTTATGGGCTAGCGGGGTGGAACCCGGGGAGCTGTTTTTT
TRBJ1-2 | - | - | TRBV28 | CASSLAPQVGYTF | TGTGCCAGCAGTCTAGCCCCCCAGGTCGGCTACACCTTC
TRBJ2-3 | once | - | TRBV4-2 | CASSPGTASTDTQYF | TGTGCCAGCAGCCCCGGGACTGCTAGCACAGATACGCAGTATTTT
TRBJ2-3 | - | - | TRBV7-8 | CASSEGDMDTQYF | TGTGCCAGCAGCGAGGGGGATATGGATACGCAGTATTTT
TRBJ1-1 | - | TRBD1 | TRBV15 | CATSRRQGSGTEAFF | TGTGCCACCAGCAGAAGACAGGGATCAGGCACTGAAGCTTTCTTT
TRBJ2-7 | - | TRBD2 | TRBV7-6 | CASSSGLAGTYEQYF | TGTGCCAGCAGCTCGGGTTTAGCGGGGACCTACGAGCAGTACTTC
TRBJ1-2 | - | - | TRBV7-9 | CASRPTANYGYTF | TGTGCCAGCAGACCGACAGCGAACTATGGCTACACCTTC
TRBJ2-1 | - | TRBD2 | TRBV5-1 | CASSLAGTSGNEQFF | TGCGCCAGCAGCTTGGCCGGGACTAGCGGGAATGAGCAGTTCTTC
TRBJ1-2 | - | - | TRBV11-2 | CASSLLYGGWGYGYTF | TGTGCCAGCAGCCTACTCTACGGGGGATGGGGCTATGGCTACACCTTC
TRBJ1-1 | - | - | TRBV2 | CASIKMTDEAFF | TGTGCCAGCATAAAGATGACAGACGAAGCTTTCTTT
TRBJ2-7 | once | TRBD1 | TRBV7-8 | CASSPGQYEQYF | TGTGCCAGCAGCCCGGGACAGTACGAGCAGTACTTC
TRBJ2-7 | - | TRBD2 | TRBV6-5 | CASSETSGRYEQYF | TGTGCCAGCAGTGAGACTAGCGGGAGGTACGAGCAGTACTTC
TRBJ1-1 | - | - | TRBV5-1 | CASSSRSRGNTEAFF | TGCGCCAGCAGTTCTAGGAGCAGGGGGAACACTGAAGCTTTCTTT